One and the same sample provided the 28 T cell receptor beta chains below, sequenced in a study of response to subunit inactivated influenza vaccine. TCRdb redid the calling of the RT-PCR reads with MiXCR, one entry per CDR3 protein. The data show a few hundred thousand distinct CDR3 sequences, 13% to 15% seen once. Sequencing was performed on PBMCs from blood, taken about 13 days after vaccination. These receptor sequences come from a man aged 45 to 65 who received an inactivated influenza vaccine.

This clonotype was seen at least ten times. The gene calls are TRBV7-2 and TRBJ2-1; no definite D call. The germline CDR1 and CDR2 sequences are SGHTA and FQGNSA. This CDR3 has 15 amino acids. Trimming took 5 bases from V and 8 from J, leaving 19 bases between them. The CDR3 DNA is TGTGCCAGCAGCATATTGGCCCTAACATTTCATGAGCAGTTCTTC. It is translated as CASSILALTFHEQFF.

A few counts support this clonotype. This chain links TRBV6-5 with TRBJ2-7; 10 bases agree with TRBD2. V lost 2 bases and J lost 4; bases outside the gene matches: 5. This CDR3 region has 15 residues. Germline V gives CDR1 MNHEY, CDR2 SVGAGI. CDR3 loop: CASSYGSGGAYEQYF. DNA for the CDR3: TGTGCCAGCAGTTACGGGAGCGGGGGGGCTTACGAGCAGTACTTC.

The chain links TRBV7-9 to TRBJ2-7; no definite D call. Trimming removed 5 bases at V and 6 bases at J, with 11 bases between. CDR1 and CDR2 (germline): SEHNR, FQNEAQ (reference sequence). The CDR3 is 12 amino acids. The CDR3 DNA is TGTGCCAGCAGCAAGGTAGTATCCGAGCAGTACTTC. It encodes CASSKVVSEQYF.

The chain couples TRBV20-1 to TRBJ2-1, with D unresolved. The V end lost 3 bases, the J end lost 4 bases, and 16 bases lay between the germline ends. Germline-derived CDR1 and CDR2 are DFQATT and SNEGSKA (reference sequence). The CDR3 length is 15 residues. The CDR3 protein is CSARAHFEPYNEQFF. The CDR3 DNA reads TGCAGTGCTAGGGCCCACTTTGAACCTTACAATGAGCAGTTCTTC.

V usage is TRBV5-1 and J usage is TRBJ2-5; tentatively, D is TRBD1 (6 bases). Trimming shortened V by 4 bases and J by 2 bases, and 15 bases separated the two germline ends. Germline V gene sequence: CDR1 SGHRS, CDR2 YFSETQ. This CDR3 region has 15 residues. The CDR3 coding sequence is TGCGCCAGCAGCGACCCAACAGGGTCTCAAGAGACCCAGTACTTC. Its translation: CASSDPTGSQETQYF.

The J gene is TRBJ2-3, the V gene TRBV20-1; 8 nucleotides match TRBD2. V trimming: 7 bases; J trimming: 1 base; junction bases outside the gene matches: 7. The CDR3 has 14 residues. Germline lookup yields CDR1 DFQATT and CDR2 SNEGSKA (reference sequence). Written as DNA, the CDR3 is TGCAGTGGGTCGGGACTAGAGGGCACAGATACGCAGTATTTT. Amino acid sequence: CSGSGLEGTDTQYF.

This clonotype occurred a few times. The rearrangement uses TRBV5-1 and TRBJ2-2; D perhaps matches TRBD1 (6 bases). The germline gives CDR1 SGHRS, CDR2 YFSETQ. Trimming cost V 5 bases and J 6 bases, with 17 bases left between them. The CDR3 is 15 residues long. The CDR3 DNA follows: TGCGCCAGCAGTGGACAGCCTATTAAGGCCGGGGAGCTGTTTTTT. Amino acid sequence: CASSGQPIKAGELFF.

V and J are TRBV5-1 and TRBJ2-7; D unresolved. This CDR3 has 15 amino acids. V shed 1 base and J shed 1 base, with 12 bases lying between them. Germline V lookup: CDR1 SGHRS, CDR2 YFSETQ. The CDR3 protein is CASSLKADRSYEQYF. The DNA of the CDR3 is TGCGCCAGCAGCTTGAAGGCGGATAGATCCTACGAGCAGTACTTC.

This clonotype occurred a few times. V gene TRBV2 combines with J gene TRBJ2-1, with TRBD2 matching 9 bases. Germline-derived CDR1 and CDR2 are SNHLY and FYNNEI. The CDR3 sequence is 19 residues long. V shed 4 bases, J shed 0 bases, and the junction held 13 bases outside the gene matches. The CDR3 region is CASSAVTSGSLSSYNEQFF. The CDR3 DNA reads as TGTGCCAGCAGTGCGGTGACTAGCGGTTCCTTGAGCTCCTACAATGAGCAGTTCTTC.

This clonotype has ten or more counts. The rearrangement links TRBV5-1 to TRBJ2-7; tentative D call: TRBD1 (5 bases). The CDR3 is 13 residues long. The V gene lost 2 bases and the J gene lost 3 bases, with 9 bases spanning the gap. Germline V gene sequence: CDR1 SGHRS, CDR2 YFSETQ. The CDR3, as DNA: TGCGCCAGCAGCTTCCGGACAAACTACGAGCAGTACTTC. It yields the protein CASSFRTNYEQYF.

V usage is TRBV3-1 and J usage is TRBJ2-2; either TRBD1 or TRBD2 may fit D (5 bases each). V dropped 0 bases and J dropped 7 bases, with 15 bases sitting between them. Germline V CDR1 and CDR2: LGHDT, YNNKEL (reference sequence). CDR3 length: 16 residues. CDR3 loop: CASSQEGAGGGGELFF. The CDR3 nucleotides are TGTGCCAGCAGCCAAGAAGGGGCTGGCGGAGGCGGGGAGCTGTTTTTT. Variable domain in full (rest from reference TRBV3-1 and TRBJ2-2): DTAVSQTPKYLVTQMGNDKSIKCEQNLGHDTMYWYKQDSKKFLKIMFSYNNKELIINETVPNRFSPKSPDKAHLNLHINSLELGDSAVYFCASSQEGAGGGGELFFGEGSRLTVL.

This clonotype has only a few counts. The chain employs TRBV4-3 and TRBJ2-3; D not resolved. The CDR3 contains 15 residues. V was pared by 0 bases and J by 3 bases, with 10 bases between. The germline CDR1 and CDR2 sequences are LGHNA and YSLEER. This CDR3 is CASSQEVGRTDTQYF. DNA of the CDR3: TGCGCCAGCAGCCAAGAAGTTGGTCGGACAGATACGCAGTATTTT.

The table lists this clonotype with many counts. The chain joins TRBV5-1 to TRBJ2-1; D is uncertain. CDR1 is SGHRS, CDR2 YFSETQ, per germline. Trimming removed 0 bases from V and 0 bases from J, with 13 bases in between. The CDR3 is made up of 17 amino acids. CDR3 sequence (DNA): TGCGCCAGCAGCTTGGCCCCAGCTCCGAGCTCCTACAATGAGCAGTTCTTC. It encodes CASSLAPAPSSYNEQFF.

For the CDR3, the DNA is TGTGCCAGCCAGCTGGGGGTCTTGGAAGAGACCCAGTACTTC. Amino acid sequence: CASQLGVLEETQYF. This rearrangement joins TRBV7-2 to TRBJ2-5; D assignment may be TRBD1 or TRBD2 (5 bases each). The V gene lost 8 bases and the J gene lost 3 bases, with 16 bases spanning the gap. In germline, CDR1 is SGHTA, CDR2 FQGNSA. This CDR3 contains 14 residues.

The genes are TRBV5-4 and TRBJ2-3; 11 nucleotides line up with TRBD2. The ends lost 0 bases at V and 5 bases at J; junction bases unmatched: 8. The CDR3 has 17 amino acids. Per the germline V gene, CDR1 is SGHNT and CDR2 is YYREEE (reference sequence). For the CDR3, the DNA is TGTGCCAGCAGCTTGGTCAAATTAGCGGGGGGGCTAGATACGCAGTATTTT. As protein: CASSLVKLAGGLDTQYF.

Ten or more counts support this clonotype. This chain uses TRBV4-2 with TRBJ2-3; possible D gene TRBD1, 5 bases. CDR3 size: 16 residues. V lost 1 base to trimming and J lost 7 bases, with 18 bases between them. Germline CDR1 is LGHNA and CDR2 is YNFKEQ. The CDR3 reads CASSQGPTDAGNTQYF. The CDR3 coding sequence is TGTGCCAGCAGCCAAGGTCCTACAGACGCAGGGAATACGCAGTATTTT.

DNA of the CDR3: TGCAGTGCTGAGACTAGCGGGAGGGTCAAAAACATTCAGTACTTC. Protein: CSAETSGRVKNIQYF. The chain links TRBV20-1 to TRBJ2-4, with 14 bases lining up with TRBD2. V lost 5 bases to trimming and J lost 3 bases; unmatched junction nucleotides: 3. The CDR3 is 15 amino acids. Germline CDR1 is DFQATT and CDR2 is SNEGSKA (reference sequence).

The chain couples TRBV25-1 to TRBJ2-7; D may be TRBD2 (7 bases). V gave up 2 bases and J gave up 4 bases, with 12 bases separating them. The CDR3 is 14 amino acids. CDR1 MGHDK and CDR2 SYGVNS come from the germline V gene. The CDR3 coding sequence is TGTGCCAGCAGTGAAGGGGGGGCGCGGTACGAGCAGTACTTC. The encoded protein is CASSEGGARYEQYF.

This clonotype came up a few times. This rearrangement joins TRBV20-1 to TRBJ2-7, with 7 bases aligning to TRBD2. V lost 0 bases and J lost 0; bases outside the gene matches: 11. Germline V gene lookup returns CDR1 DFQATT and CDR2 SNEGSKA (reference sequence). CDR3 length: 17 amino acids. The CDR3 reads CSARDLGVAGRSYEQYF. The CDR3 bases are TGCAGTGCTAGAGATCTGGGGGTAGCGGGTCGCTCCTACGAGCAGTACTTC.

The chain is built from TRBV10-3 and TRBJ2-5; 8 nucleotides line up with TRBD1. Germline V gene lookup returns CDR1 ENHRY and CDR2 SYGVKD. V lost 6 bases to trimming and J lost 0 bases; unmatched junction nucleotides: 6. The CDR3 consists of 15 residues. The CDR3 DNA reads TGTGCCATCAGGATGGGACAGGCCGACCAAGAGACCCAGTACTTC. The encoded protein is CAIRMGQADQETQYF.

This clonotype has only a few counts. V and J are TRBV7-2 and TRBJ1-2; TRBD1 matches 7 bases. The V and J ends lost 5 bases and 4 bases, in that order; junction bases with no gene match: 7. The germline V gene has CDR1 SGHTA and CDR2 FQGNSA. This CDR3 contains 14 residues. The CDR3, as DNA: TGTGCCAGCAGCATGACAGGGACGGTCTATGGCTACACCTTC. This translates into CASSMTGTVYGYTF.

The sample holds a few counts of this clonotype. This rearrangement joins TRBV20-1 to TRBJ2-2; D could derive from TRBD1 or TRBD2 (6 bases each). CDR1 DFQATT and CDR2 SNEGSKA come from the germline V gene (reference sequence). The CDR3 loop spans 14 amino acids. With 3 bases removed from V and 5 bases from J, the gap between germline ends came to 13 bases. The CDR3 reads CSASLGGKTGELFF. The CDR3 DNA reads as TGCAGTGCTAGTCTGGGGGGCAAAACCGGGGAGCTGTTTTTT.

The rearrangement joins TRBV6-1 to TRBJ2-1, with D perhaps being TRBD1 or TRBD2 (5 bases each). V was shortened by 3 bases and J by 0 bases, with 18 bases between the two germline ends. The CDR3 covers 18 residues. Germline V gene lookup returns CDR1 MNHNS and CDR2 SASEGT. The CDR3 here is CASSEPAGTLSSYNEQFF. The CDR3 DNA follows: TGTGCCAGCAGTGAGCCGGCCGGGACCCTTAGCTCCTACAATGAGCAGTTCTTC.

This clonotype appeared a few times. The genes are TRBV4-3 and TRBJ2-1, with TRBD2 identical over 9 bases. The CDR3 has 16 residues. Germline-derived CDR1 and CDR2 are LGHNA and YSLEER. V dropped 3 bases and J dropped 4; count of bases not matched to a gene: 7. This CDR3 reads CASSQERLAVYNEQFF. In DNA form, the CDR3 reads TGCGCCAGCAGCCAGGAAAGACTAGCGGTTTACAATGAGCAGTTCTTC.

DNA for the CDR3: TGTGCCAGCAACCCAGCGGGGGAACACGAGCAGTACTTC. Residues: CASNPAGEHEQYF. This sequence joins TRBV2 and TRBJ2-7; TRBD2 aligns across 8 bases. Trimming took 7 bases from V and 5 from J; bases not matched to a gene: 7. The CDR3 contains 13 residues. The germline gives CDR1 SNHLY, CDR2 FYNNEI.

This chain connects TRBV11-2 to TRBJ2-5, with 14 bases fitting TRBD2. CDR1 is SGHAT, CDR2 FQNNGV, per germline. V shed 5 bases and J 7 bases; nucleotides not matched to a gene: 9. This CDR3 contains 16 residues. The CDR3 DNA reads TGTGCCAGCAGCCCGATGACTAGCGGGGGGGCCGTGACCCAGTACTTC. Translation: CASSPMTSGGAVTQYF.

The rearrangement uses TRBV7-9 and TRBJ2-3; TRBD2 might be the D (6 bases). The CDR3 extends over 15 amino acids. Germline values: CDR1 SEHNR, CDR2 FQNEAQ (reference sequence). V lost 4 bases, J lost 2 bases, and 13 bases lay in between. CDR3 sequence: CASSSTSNPTDTQYF. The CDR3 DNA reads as TGTGCCAGCAGCTCTACTAGCAATCCCACAGATACGCAGTATTTT.

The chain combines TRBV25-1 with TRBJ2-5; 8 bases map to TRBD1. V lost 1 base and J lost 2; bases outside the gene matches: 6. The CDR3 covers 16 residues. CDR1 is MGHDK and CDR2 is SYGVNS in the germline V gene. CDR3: CASSEWGQAMQETQYF. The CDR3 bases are TGTGCCAGCAGTGAATGGGGACAGGCCATGCAAGAGACCCAGTACTTC.